Listed below are T cell receptor beta chains from one sample, sequenced in a study of coeliac disease. Sequencing used immunoSEQ multiplex PCR; TCRdb keeps in-frame clones, though not all of them. The profile covers 6,500 or so clones, with approximately 64% appearing a single time and about 7% taken by the ten largest. Sample: lamina propria lymphocytes from the gut. These receptors were collected from a man aged 50 to 60 with active celiac disease. Both conserved end residues are part of each CDR3. Fields, in order: V gene, clone size, J gene, D gene, CDR3 length, CDR3 protein, CDR3 DNA. D genes are given only for firm matches. Rows may omit the clone size; those that give it use once, few, many or a size class.

TRBV29-1,NA,TRBJ2-3,TRBD2,14,CSGGTSGWADTQYF,TGCAGCGGAGGGACTAGCGGGTGGGCAGATACGCAGTATTTT
TRBV19,NA,TRBJ2-3,TRBD2,16,CASSRTSGSHTDTQYF,TGTGCCAGTAGTAGGACTAGCGGGTCACACACAGATACGCAGTATTTT
TRBV5-6,NA,TRBJ2-5,TRBD2,16,CASSFSSGSSGETQYF,TGTGCCAGCAGCTTTAGTAGCGGGAGCTCTGGGGAGACCCAGTACTTC
TRBV5-4,NA,TRBJ2-5,TRBD2,15,CASSTNAGGPETQYF,TGTGCCAGCAGCACGAATGCGGGAGGTCCCGAGACCCAGTACTTC
TRBV27,NA,TRBJ1-2,TRBD1,14,CASSARRGVDGYTF,TGTGCCAGCAGTGCGCGCAGGGGGGTCGATGGCTACACCTTC
TRBV13,NA,TRBJ2-1,NA,16,CASSSSGERTYNEQFF,TGTGCCAGCAGCTCATCCGGAGAGAGAACCTACAATGAGCAGTTCTTC
TRBV7-2,NA,TRBJ1-1,TRBD1,17,CASSFRDREGTNTEAFF,TGTGCCAGCAGTTTCCGGGACAGGGAGGGGACCAACACTGAAGCTTTCTTT
TRBV12-5,NA,TRBJ2-2,TRBD1,18,CASGFMEDGQANTGELFF,TGTGCTAGTGGTTTCATGGAGGACGGACAGGCGAACACCGGGGAGCTGTTTTTT
TRBV28,NA,TRBJ1-6,TRBD1,15,CASTSTGAYNSPLHF,TGTGCCAGCACCTCCACAGGGGCCTATAATTCACCCCTCCACTTT
TRBV4-2,few,TRBJ2-1,NA,14,CASSHQTDYNEQFF,TGTGCCAGCAGCCATCAGACAGATTACAATGAGCAGTTCTTC
TRBV9,NA,TRBJ1-3,NA,15,CASSAGSTSGNTIYF,TGTGCCAGCAGCGCCGGTAGCACCTCTGGAAACACCATATATTTT
TRBV12-5,NA,TRBJ2-1,TRBD1,15,CASGSGTGAYNEQFF,TGTGCTAGTGGTTCCGGGACAGGGGCCTACAATGAGCAGTTCTTC